These 10 T cell receptor beta chains originate from one sample sequenced in a study of blood T cell repertoires in COVID-19. Sequenced by immunoSEQ multiplex PCR; TCRdb stores in-frame clones only, minus some. Altogether approximately 290,000 clones are present, approximately 83% being singletons, with the ten largest covering 3.5% to 5.5%. The specimen sequenced was PBMCs or T cells enriched from blood (not recorded which). Receptor source: a woman in her thirties who had recovered from COVID-19.

The CDR3 coding sequence is TGTGCCAGCTCACCATGGACAGGGGATCAGCCCCAGCATTTT. Protein sequence: CASSPWTGDQPQHF. The rearrangement links TRBV18 to TRBJ1-5, with 9 bases that match TRBD1. Germline CDR1 KGHSH, CDR2 LQKENI. With 2 bases clipped from V and 5 bases from J, the junction kept 1 base outside the gene matches. CDR3 length: 14 amino acids.

This clone came up a few times. V is TRBV19 and J is TRBJ2-7; 7 bases are shared with TRBD1. Germline V gene sequence: CDR1 LNHDA, CDR2 SQIVND (reference sequence). V shed 6 bases, J shed 1 base, and the junction held 3 bases outside the gene matches. The length of the CDR3 is 13 residues. The CDR3 region is CASRPGQSYEQYF. The CDR3 bases are TGTGCCAGTAGGCCGGGACAGTCCTACGAGCAGTACTTC.

This clone was observed once. The genes are TRBV11-2 and TRBJ1-1, with 7 bases identical to TRBD1. The CDR3 totals 14 residues. Germline CDR1 and CDR2: SGHAT and FQNNGV. J gave up 5 bases and V 4 bases, and 7 bases lay outside the gene matches. CDR3 nucleotide sequence: TGTGCCAGCAGCTCCAGGGGGAGTTTGACTGAAGCTTTCTTT. Residues: CASSSRGSLTEAFF.

This clone was observed a handful of times. The rearrangement links TRBV12-3 or TRBV12-4 to TRBJ2-1; D is undetermined. The ends were cut back, 7 bases at V and 0 bases at J, with 7 bases in the middle. The CDR3 is made up of 13 amino acids. The CDR3 DNA follows: TGTGCCAGCACGATCAGCTCCTACAATGAGCAGTTCTTC. Residues: CASTISSYNEQFF.

The chain carries TRBV21-1 and TRBJ1-2. TRBV21-1 is annotated as a pseudogene. CDR3 length equals 14 residues. In DNA, the CDR3 is TGTGCCAGCAGCCGGGACACCGGGAGGGATGGCTACACCTTC. Translated, it gives CASSRDTGRDGYTF.

The chain employs TRBV30 and TRBJ1-6; D is ambiguous. Looked up from germline, CDR1 is GTSNPN and CDR2 is SVGIG (reference sequence). The CDR3 spans 15 residues. V was cut by 2 bases and J by 8 bases, with 16 bases left in between. The CDR3 is CAWSLGGNGDSPLHF. CDR3 coding DNA: TGTGCCTGGAGTTTGGGAGGGAATGGTGATTCACCCCTCCACTTT.

The chain is built from TRBV5-6 and TRBJ1-4, with no clear D. Germline CDR1 reads SGHDT; CDR2 reads YYEEEE. CDR3 length equals 14 residues. V dropped 4 bases and J dropped 11 bases, with 18 bases sitting between them. CDR3 sequence (DNA): TGTGCCAGCAGCGTAACAGAATTAATGATGAAACTGTTTTTT. Its protein product is CASSVTELMMKLFF.

The chain carries TRBV28 and TRBJ1-5; 10 bases agree with TRBD1. J gave up 6 bases and V 6 bases, and 8 bases lay outside the gene matches. CDR1 is MDHEN and CDR2 is SYDVKM in the germline V gene. CDR3 length: 15 residues. CDR3 sequence (DNA): TGTGCCAGCAGATACGGGACAGGGGCCGGTCAGCCCCAGCATTTT. Translated: CASRYGTGAGQPQHF.

The chain uses TRBV7-9 and TRBJ2-3, with D possibly matching TRBD2 (6 bases). The CDR3 totals 16 residues. Between the trimmed V and J ends, which lost 4 bases and 4 bases, there was a span of 18 bases. The germline CDR1 and CDR2 sequences are SEHNR and FQNEAQ (reference sequence). The CDR3 nucleotides read TGTGCCAGCAGCTCCCAGTCCCGGGGGTTCGCAGATACGCAGTATTTT. This sequence encodes CASSSQSRGFADTQYF.

This clone is medium-sized by share. J is TRBJ2-1 and V is TRBV11-2, with TRBD2 matching over 9 bases. This CDR3 is built from 16 residues. Germline CDR1 SGHAT, CDR2 FQNNGV. Trimming removed 1 base from V and 5 bases from J; junction bases left unmatched: 6. The CDR3 spells CASSLAGTSYNNEQFF. DNA for the CDR3: TGTGCCAGCAGCTTAGCCGGGACTAGCTACAACAATGAGCAGTTCTTC.